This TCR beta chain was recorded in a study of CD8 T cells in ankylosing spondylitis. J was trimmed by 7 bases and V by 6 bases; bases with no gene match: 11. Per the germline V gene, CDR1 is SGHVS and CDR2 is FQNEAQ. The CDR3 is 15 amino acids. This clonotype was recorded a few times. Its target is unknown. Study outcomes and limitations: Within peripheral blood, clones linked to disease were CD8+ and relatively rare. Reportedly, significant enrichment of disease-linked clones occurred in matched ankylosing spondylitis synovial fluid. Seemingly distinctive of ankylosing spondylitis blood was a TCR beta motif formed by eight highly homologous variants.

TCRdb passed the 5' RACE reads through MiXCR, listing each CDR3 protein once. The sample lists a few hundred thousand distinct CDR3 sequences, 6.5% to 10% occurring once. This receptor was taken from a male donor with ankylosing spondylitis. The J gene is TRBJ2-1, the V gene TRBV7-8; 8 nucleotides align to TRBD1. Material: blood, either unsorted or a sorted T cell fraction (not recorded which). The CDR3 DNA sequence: TGTGCCAGCAGACAGGGGGTGGAGCCGGGGAATGAGCAGTTCTTC. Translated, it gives CASRQGVEPGNEQFF.